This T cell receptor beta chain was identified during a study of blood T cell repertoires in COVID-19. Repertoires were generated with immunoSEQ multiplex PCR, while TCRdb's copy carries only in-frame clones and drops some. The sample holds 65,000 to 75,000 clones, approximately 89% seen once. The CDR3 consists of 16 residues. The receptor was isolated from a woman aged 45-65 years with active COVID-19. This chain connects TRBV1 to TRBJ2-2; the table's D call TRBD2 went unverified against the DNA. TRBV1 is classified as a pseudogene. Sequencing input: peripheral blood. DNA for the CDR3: TGCACCAGCAGACCCGGACTAGCGGGAGACACCGGGGAGCTGTTTTTT. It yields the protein CTSRPGLAGDTGELFF.